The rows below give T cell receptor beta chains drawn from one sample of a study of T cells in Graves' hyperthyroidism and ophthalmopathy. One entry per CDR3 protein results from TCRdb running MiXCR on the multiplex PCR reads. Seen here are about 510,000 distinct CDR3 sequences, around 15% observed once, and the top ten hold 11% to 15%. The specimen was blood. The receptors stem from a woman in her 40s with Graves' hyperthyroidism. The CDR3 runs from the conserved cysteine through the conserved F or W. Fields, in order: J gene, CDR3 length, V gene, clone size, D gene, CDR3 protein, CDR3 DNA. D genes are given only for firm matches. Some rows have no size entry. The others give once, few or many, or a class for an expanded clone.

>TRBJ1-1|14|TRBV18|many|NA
CASSPRDDYTEAFF
TGTGCCAGCTCACCACGAGATGATTACACTGAAGCTTTCTTT
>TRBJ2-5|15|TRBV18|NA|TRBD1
CASSQDRGREETQYF
TGTGCCAGCTCACAAGACAGGGGGCGGGAAGAGACCCAGTACTTC
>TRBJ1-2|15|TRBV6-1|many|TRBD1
CASSEDDRAASGYTF
TGTGCCAGCAGCGAAGACGACAGGGCGGCAAGTGGCTACACCTTC
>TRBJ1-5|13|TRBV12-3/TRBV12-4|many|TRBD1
CASSFGTGSPQHF
TGTGCCAGCAGTTTCGGGACAGGGTCCCCCCAGCATTTT
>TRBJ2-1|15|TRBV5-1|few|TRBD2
CASNLGEIMTSVQFF
TGCGCCAGCAACTTGGGCGAGATAATGACTAGCGTGCAGTTCTTC
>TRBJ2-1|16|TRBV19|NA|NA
CASSTDLVPPHREQFF
TGTGCCAGTAGTACGGACCTAGTTCCCCCACACAGAGAGCAGTTCTTC
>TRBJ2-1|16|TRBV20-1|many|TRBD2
CSAKGGLAGTYNEQFF
TGCAGTGCTAAAGGGGGACTAGCGGGAACCTACAATGAGCAGTTCTTC
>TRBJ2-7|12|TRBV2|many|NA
CASSDLGGEQYF
TGTGCCAGCAGTGATCTTGGCGGCGAGCAGTACTTC
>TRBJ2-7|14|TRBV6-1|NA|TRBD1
CASSTRDRGNEQYF
TGTGCCAGCAGTACCCGGGACAGGGGGAACGAGCAGTACTTC
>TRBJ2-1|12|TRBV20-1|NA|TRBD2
CSARTSGVEQFF
TGCAGTGCCCGGACTAGCGGGGTAGAGCAGTTCTTC
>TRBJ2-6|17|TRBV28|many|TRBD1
CASSPGTGGGGANVLTF
TGTGCCAGCAGTCCCGGGACAGGGGGAGGTGGGGCCAACGTCCTGACTTTC
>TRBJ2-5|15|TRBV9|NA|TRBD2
CASGGAGGPQETQYF
TGTGCCAGCGGCGGAGCGGGAGGTCCCCAAGAGACCCAGTACTTC
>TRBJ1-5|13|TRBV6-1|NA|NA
CASITGFGQPQHF
TGTGCCAGCATTACGGGGTTCGGTCAGCCCCAGCATTTT
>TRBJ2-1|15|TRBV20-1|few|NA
CSARPSTGSYNEQFF
TGCAGTGCTAGACCCTCGACGGGCTCCTACAATGAGCAGTTCTTC
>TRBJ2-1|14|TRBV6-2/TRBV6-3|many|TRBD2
CASGYVLADNEQFF
TGTGCCAGCGGTTATGTACTAGCGGACAATGAGCAGTTCTTC
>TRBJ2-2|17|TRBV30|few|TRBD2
CAWVKTSGVEDTGELFF
TGTGCCTGGGTTAAAACAAGCGGGGTTGAGGACACCGGGGAGCTGTTTTTT
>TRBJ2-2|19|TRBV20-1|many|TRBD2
CSARARPGLAGGNTGELFF
TGCAGTGCTAGGGCAAGACCGGGACTAGCGGGAGGGAACACCGGGGAGCTGTTTTTT
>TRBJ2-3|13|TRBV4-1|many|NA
CASSQGSGDTQYF
TGCGCCAGCAGCCAAGGGTCGGGAGATACGCAGTATTTT
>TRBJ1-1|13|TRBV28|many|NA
CASSFSMNTEAFF
TGTGCCAGCAGTTTTAGCATGAACACTGAAGCTTTCTTT
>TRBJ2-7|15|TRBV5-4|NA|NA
CASSRSGTVGYEQYF
TGTGCCAGCAGCCGGAGCGGGACAGTTGGGTACGAGCAGTACTTC
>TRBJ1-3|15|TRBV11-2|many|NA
CASSLGTSSGNTIYF
TGTGCCAGCAGCTTAGGTACCAGCTCTGGAAACACCATATATTTT
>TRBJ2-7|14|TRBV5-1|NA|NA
CASSAGSWVDEQYF
TGCGCCAGCAGCGCCGGGAGTTGGGTGGATGAGCAGTACTTC
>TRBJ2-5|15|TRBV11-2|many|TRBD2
CASSSQREGQQTQYF
TGTGCCAGCAGCAGCCAGCGGGAGGGCCAACAGACCCAGTACTTC
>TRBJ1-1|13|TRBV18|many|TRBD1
CASLTGTVAEAFF
TGTGCCAGTCTGACAGGGACTGTCGCTGAAGCTTTCTTT
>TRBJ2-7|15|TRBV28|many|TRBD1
CASSFRGQGTYEQYF
TGTGCCAGCAGTTTTCGGGGACAGGGAACCTACGAGCAGTACTTC
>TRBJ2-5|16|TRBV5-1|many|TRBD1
CASSLQGGTFQETQYF
TGCGCCAGCAGCTTACAGGGGGGCACCTTCCAAGAGACCCAGTACTTC
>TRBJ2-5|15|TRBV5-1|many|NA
CASSLSPATEETQYF
TGCGCCAGCAGCTTGTCCCCAGCAACCGAAGAGACCCAGTACTTC
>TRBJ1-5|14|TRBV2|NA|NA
CASSDPRGNQPQHF
TGTGCCAGCAGTGACCCCCGGGGCAATCAGCCCCAGCATTTT
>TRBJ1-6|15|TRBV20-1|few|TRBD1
CSARKGQPYNSPLHF
TGCAGTGCTAGGAAGGGACAGCCCTATAATTCACCCCTCCACTTT
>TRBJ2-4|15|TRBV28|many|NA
CASSSRGGAINIQYF
TGTGCCAGCAGTTCCCGCGGAGGGGCGATAAACATTCAGTACTTC
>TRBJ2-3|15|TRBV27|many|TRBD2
CASSSLATRTDTQYF
TGTGCCAGCAGTTCACTAGCGACCCGCACAGATACGCAGTATTTT
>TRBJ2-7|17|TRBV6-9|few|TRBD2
CASSSPGLAGGPGEQYF
TGTGCCAGCAGTTCCCCTGGACTAGCGGGAGGGCCAGGGGAGCAGTACTTC